This T cell receptor beta chain originates from a study of cytomegalovirus exposure and HLA in healthy donors. As to this clone: Its antigen remains unknown.

The PCR employed 60 Vbeta primers together with 13 Jbeta primers. This table comes from immunoSEQ multiplex PCR, and its TCRdb copy is limited to in-frame clones, with some not included. The profile shows tens of thousands of clones, approximately 79% of them singletons. Findings and caveats of the study: In vitro work confirmed that three CMV-associated chains recognize CMV antigens.

Sequencing input: PBMCs. The TCR comes from a woman between 25 and 40 years old in good health and CMV-seronegative.

This CDR3 is CASSPGTSGIEGELFF. In nucleotides, the CDR3 is TGTGCCAGCAGTCCTGGGACTAGCGGGATTGAGGGGGAGCTGTTTTTT. The chain couples TRBV27 to TRBJ2-2, with 13 bases fitting TRBD2. Germline V CDR1 and CDR2: MNHEY, SMNVEV (reference sequence). Unmatched junction bases numbered 8, after V lost 5 bases and J lost 8 bases. There are 16 residues in the CDR3.